This T cell receptor beta chain was found in a study of blood T cell repertoires in COVID-19. Only in-frame clones appear in the TCRdb table, and some are missing; sequencing was by immunoSEQ multiplex PCR. The sample carries about 350,000 clones, around 87% recorded once. This clone was recorded a few times. Trimming stripped 7 bases from V and 4 bases from J, with 16 bases between. CDR1 is MNHEY and CDR2 is SMNVEV in the germline V gene (reference sequence). This CDR3 has 14 residues. This TCR derives from a woman aged 30 to 39 who had recovered from COVID-19. V gene TRBV27 combines with J gene TRBJ1-1; TRBD1 is a possible D gene (6 bases). What was sequenced was PBMCs or T cells enriched from blood (not recorded which). CDR3 bases: TGTGCCAGCAACCTCCGAGGGGGAGTCACTGAAGCTTTCTTT. Its protein product is CASNLRGGVTEAFF.